These 20 T cell receptor beta chains share one sample of origin, sequenced in a study of T cells in Graves' hyperthyroidism and ophthalmopathy. Amplification of TCR beta CDR3 regions was performed using RNA transcripts as template. Carried out on the TCR CDR3, a first-round RT-PCR used the HTBI primer set. In TCRdb, the multiplex PCR reads were re-called with MiXCR into one record per CDR3 protein. The sample contains about 290,000 distinct CDR3 sequences, roughly 18% of which appear only once. Sequencing was carried out using blood. The receptors come from a man aged 45-60 years with Graves' ophthalmopathy.

The sample holds a few counts of this clonotype. V is TRBV29-1 and J is TRBJ2-5; D is possibly TRBD2 (5 bases). The V gene's germline CDR1 is SQVTM and CDR2 ANQGSEA. The CDR3 consists of 12 residues. Trimming left V 4 bases short and J 4 bases short, with 10 bases between. CDR3 loop: CSVGWAGETQYF. DNA of the CDR3: TGCAGCGTTGGTTGGGCGGGAGAGACCCAGTACTTC. Full variable domain (missing parts from reference TRBV29-1 and TRBJ2-5): SAVISQKPSRDICQRGTSLTIQCQVDSQVTMMFWYRQQPGQSLTLIATANQGSEATYESGFVIDKFPISRPNLTFSTLTVSNMSPEDSSIYLCSVGWAGETQYFGPGTRLLVL.

At least ten counts were recorded for this clonotype. The genes are TRBV6-1 and TRBJ2-3; tentative D call: TRBD2 (5 bases). The CDR3 loop spans 13 amino acids. Germline CDR1 is MNHNS and CDR2 is SASEGT. With 5 bases removed from V and 6 bases from J, the gap between germline ends came to 12 bases. In DNA form, the CDR3 reads TGTGCCAGCAGTCTAGCCAACGTGGATACGCAGTATTTT. Residues: CASSLANVDTQYF.

This clonotype was observed a handful of times. CDR3 sequence reads: CASSVRGTYNEQFF. The DNA of the CDR3 is TGTGCCAGCAGCGTACGAGGAACCTACAATGAGCAGTTCTTC. The chain couples TRBV9 to TRBJ2-1; no reliable D call. CDR1 is SGDLS, CDR2 YYNGEE, per germline. V was cut by 1 base and J by 2 bases, with 7 bases left in between. The CDR3 is 14 residues long. Full variable domain (remainder filled in from reference TRBV9 and TRBJ2-1): DSGVTQTPKHLITATGQRVTLRCSPRSGDLSVYWYQQSLDQGLQFLIQYYNGEERAKGNILERFSAQQFPDLHSELNLSSLELGDSALYFCASSVRGTYNEQFFGPGTRLTVL.

Many counts were recorded for this clonotype. V gene TRBV29-1 combines with J gene TRBJ2-3, with 8 bases aligning to TRBD1. This CDR3 has 14 residues. The J segment lost 0 bases and the V segment lost 5 bases, leaving 4 bases of the junction unmatched. Germline CDR1 reads SQVTM; CDR2 reads ANQGSEA. The CDR3 DNA is TGCAGCGTTTCGGACAGGGTGAGCACAGATACGCAGTATTTT. This encodes CSVSDRVSTDTQYF.

The V gene is TRBV27, the J gene TRBJ2-5; D unresolved. Germline V gives CDR1 MNHEY, CDR2 SMNVEV (reference sequence). The CDR3 extends over 13 amino acids. Trimming removed 6 bases from V and 4 bases from J, with 12 bases in between. In DNA, the CDR3 is TGTGCCAGCAGCCGAAGGGAAGGAGAGACCCAGTACTTC. It is translated as CASSRREGETQYF.

This clonotype was recorded at least ten times. The chain has TRBV15 and TRBJ2-1, with TRBD1 matching over 8 bases. This CDR3 is built from 13 residues. Germline V gives CDR1 LNHNV, CDR2 YYDKDF (reference sequence). The V gene end was trimmed by 4 bases and the J gene end by 8 bases; junction bases not matched to a gene: 4. The CDR3 DNA follows: TGTGCCACCAGCAAGGACAGGGTAGATGAGCAGTTCTTC. It encodes CATSKDRVDEQFF. Full variable domain (outside the CDR3, taken from reference TRBV15 and TRBJ2-1): DAMVIQNPRYQVTQFGKPVTLSCSQTLNHNVMYWYQQKSSQAPKLLFHYYDKDFNNEADTPDNFQSRRPNTSFCFLDIRSPGLGDTAMYLCATSKDRVDEQFFGPGTRLTVL.

This clonotype was seen repeatedly, ten times or more. The rearrangement uses TRBV19 and TRBJ2-2; perhaps TRBD1 as D (6 bases). Germline CDR1 is LNHDA and CDR2 is SQIVND (reference sequence). This CDR3 comprises 14 residues. V gave up 5 bases and J gave up 5 bases, with 12 bases separating them. CDR3 residues: CASSSDSYTGELFF. The CDR3 coding sequence is TGTGCCAGTAGTTCGGACAGTTATACCGGGGAGCTGTTTTTT.

This clonotype came up many times. The chain joins TRBV28 to TRBJ2-5; 9 bases are shared with TRBD1. CDR3 length equals 14 residues. Looked up from germline, CDR1 is MDHEN and CDR2 is SYDVKM. V lost 2 bases, J lost 7 bases, and 5 bases stayed unmatched. The CDR3 DNA reads as TGTGCCAGCAGTTTAAGGGACAGGGAAGGGACCCAGTACTTC. It is translated as CASSLRDREGTQYF.

There are many counts of this clonotype. The chain carries TRBV11-3 and TRBJ2-1; 13 bases line up with TRBD2. The CDR3 runs 15 residues. V lost 6 bases, J lost 7 bases, and 6 bases stayed unmatched. Germline V lookup: CDR1 SGHNT, CDR2 YENEEA. The CDR3, as DNA: TGTGCCAGCAGTCCTTCGGGACTAGCGGGGAATGAGCAGTTCTTC. Amino acids: CASSPSGLAGNEQFF.

This chain connects TRBV6-1 to TRBJ2-3; D may be TRBD1 (5 bases). Between the trimmed V and J ends, which lost 4 bases and 8 bases, there was a span of 16 bases. From germline, CDR1 is MNHNS and CDR2 SASEGT. This CDR3 comprises 14 residues. The chain's CDR3 is CASSADMTSGTQYF. The CDR3, as DNA: TGTGCCAGCAGTGCGGACATGACTTCGGGTACGCAGTATTTT.

A word on this clonotype: This may be a read error: a much more frequent sequence differs by one nucleotide. The DNA of the CDR3 is TGTGCCAGCAGTTTATCGGGGGGCCCGAACACTGAAGCTCTCTTT. Its protein is CASSLSGGPNTEALF. V is TRBV28 and J is TRBJ1-1; D is perhaps TRBD1 (6 bases). Germline loops: CDR1 MDHEN, CDR2 SYDVKM. The length of the CDR3 is 15 residues.

This clonotype was observed at least ten times. The CDR3 nucleotides read TGTGCCATCAGTGACCCCGGCCGTACCCACACTGAAGCTTTCTTT. As protein: CAISDPGRTHTEAFF. The rearrangement uses TRBV10-3 and TRBJ1-1; D remains ambiguous. Germline-derived CDR1 and CDR2 are ENHRY and SYGVKD. The CDR3 spans 15 residues. Trimming took 3 bases from V and 3 from J, leaving 14 bases between them.

A few counts support this clonotype. The CDR3 nucleotides are TGTGCCAGCAGCGAACGGGATTTCGGGACAGCTACACGCCCGGGATATGGCTACACCTTC. As protein: CASSERDFGTATRPGYGYTF. The chain recombines TRBV9 with TRBJ1-2; TRBD1 matches 7 bases. Germline V lookup: CDR1 SGDLS, CDR2 YYNGEE. This CDR3 region has 20 residues. V was pared by 3 bases and J by 5 bases, with 25 bases of the junction left unmatched.

The rearrangement joins TRBV9 to TRBJ2-3; D gene uncertain. The CDR3 sequence is 14 residues long. V was cut by 0 bases and J by 4 bases, with 9 bases left in between. Looked up from germline, CDR1 is SGDLS and CDR2 is YYNGEE. CDR3 in DNA: TGTGCCAGCAGCGTAGTCGGTACCCCAGATACGCAGTATTTT. It is translated as CASSVVGTPDTQYF.

The chain links TRBV7-2 to TRBJ2-5, with 11 bases fitting TRBD2. Germline lookup yields CDR1 SGHTA and CDR2 FQGNSA. The CDR3 length is 16 residues. Losses at the gene ends were 4 bases for V and 4 bases for J; bases not matched to a gene: 8. The CDR3 protein is CASSSARLAGRETQYF. In DNA, the CDR3 is TGTGCCAGCAGCTCAGCCCGACTAGCGGGGAGAGAGACCCAGTACTTC.

This clonotype was seen a handful of times. This sequence joins TRBV24-1 and TRBJ2-3; D uncertain. Germline V gene data show CDR1 as KGHDR and CDR2 as SFDVKD. Trimming shortened V by 4 bases and J by 6 bases, and 7 bases separated the two germline ends. The CDR3 has 12 amino acids. CDR3 sequence reads: CATSDPGDTQYF. In nucleotides, the CDR3 is TGTGCCACCAGTGACCCCGGGGATACGCAGTATTTT.

This clonotype has a handful of counts. The chain couples TRBV20-1 to TRBJ2-1; D may be TRBD2 (6 bases). CDR3 length equals 16 residues. The germline V gene has CDR1 DFQATT and CDR2 SNEGSKA (reference sequence). Trimming left V 0 bases short and J 4 bases short, with 16 bases between. CDR3 residues: CSARDFGGVGYNEQFF. The DNA of the CDR3 is TGCAGTGCTAGAGATTTCGGGGGAGTCGGGTACAATGAGCAGTTCTTC.

This clonotype was recorded at least ten times. The DNA of the CDR3 is TGCAGTGCTAGTTGGGAGGGTACGGAGACCCAGTACTTC. This encodes CSASWEGTETQYF. This chain connects TRBV20-1 to TRBJ2-5, with TRBD2 matching 7 bases. V gave up 3 bases and J gave up 5 bases; unmatched junction bases: 6. There are 13 residues in the CDR3. Per the germline V gene, CDR1 is DFQATT and CDR2 is SNEGSKA (reference sequence).

At least ten counts were recorded for this clonotype. This sequence joins TRBV7-2 and TRBJ2-7, with 7 bases identical to TRBD1. The CDR3 has 15 amino acids. Germline trimming cut 5 bases from V and 0 bases from J; bases unmatched to any gene: 7. Germline V gene data show CDR1 as SGHTA and CDR2 as FQGNSA. CDR3 region: CASSLSPGGSYEQYF. Here the CDR3 DNA reads TGTGCCAGCAGCCTGAGCCCAGGGGGCTCCTACGAGCAGTACTTC.

This clonotype was detected once. This may be a read error: a much more frequent sequence differs by one nucleotide. The chain carries TRBV6-9 and TRBJ2-1, with 10 nucleotides matching TRBD2. The CDR3 length is 18 residues. V shed 3 bases and J 4 bases; nucleotides not matched to a gene: 12. Germline V gives CDR1 MNHGY, CDR2 SVAAGI. The CDR3 nucleotides are TGTGCCAGCAGTTACACGGTGGCTAGCGGGAGCGCATACAATGAGCAGTTCTTC. Its protein is CASSYTVASGSAYNEQFF.